The 8 T cell receptor beta chains listed next were all sequenced from one sample in a study of control samples from healthy donors and cancer patients. Clones were read by immunoSEQ multiplex PCR, and TCRdb kept only the in-frame ones, dropping some. The sample contains about 180,000 clones, nearly 90% of which appear only once. The sample comprised blood. The receptors originated from a woman aged 45-65 years in good health.

V usage is TRBV19 and J usage is TRBJ1-6; no reliable D call. Trimming removed 6 bases from V and 4 bases from J, with 16 bases in between. The CDR3 sequence is 16 residues long. Germline V gives CDR1 LNHDA, CDR2 SQIVND (reference sequence). CDR3 loop: CASSNGQSLYNSPLHF. CDR3 nucleotides: TGTGCCAGTAGCAACGGCCAGTCCCTATATAATTCACCCCTCCACTTT.

The V and J genes are TRBV5-1 and TRBJ1-2, with D possibly matching TRBD1 (5 bases). V was cut by 9 bases and J by 8 bases, with 20 bases left in between. CDR3 size: 13 residues. Germline CDR1 and CDR2: SGHRS and YFSETQ. CDR3 DNA: TGCGCCACCAGTCCGGGGGGAAAAGAAGGCTACACCTTC. Its protein is CATSPGGKEGYTF.

This clone was seen only once. This chain connects TRBV3-1 (or the pseudogene TRBV3-2) to TRBJ1-4, with D hard to call. V gave up 1 base and J gave up 7 bases, with 13 bases separating them. The length of the CDR3 is 15 residues. CDR1 is LGHDT and CDR2 is YNNKEL in the germline V gene (reference sequence). The CDR3 DNA follows: TGTGCCAGCAGCCAAGCAAGCGTCCCGGGTGAAAAACTGTTTTTT. This sequence encodes CASSQASVPGEKLFF.

The V and J genes are TRBV5-6 and TRBJ2-7; a weak D match, TRBD2 (6 bases). The CDR3 spans 14 residues. CDR1 SGHDT and CDR2 YYEEEE come from the germline V gene. V dropped 0 bases and J dropped 6 bases, with 13 bases sitting between them. The CDR3 DNA is TGTGCCAGCAGCTTGGTCGGGGGTGTGGGCGAGCAGTACTTC. Translated: CASSLVGGVGEQYF.

This clone was recorded only once. Here the CDR3 DNA reads TGTGCCAGCAGTTTGGTGAATTACTTGGTAGCTTTCTTT. Amino acids: CASSLVNYLVAFF. The rearrangement joins TRBV12-3 or TRBV12-4 to TRBJ1-1; D unclear. This CDR3 contains 13 residues. V was shortened by 3 bases and J by 10 bases, with 15 bases between the two germline ends.

The rearrangement uses TRBV7-3 and TRBJ1-1; 9 bases are shared with TRBD1. CDR3 length: 16 residues. Trimming cost V 0 bases and J 1 base; bases outside gene matches: 3. Looked up from germline, CDR1 is SGHTA and CDR2 is FQGTGA. This chain's CDR3 is CASSLTPGQGNTEAFF. CDR3 DNA: TGTGCCAGCAGCTTAACGCCGGGACAGGGGAACACTGAAGCTTTCTTT.

The table lists this clone with a count of one. The chain couples TRBV3-1 (or the pseudogene TRBV3-2) to TRBJ2-5; 7 bases fit TRBD2. J was trimmed by 14 bases and V by 0 bases; bases with no gene match: 9. Germline V gene data show CDR1 as LGHDT and CDR2 as YNNKEL (reference sequence). This CDR3 is 13 amino acids long. CDR3 protein: CASSQDPAGLIYF. The DNA for the CDR3 is TGTGCCAGCAGCCAAGACCCGGCGGGACTAATTTACTTC.

The genes are TRBV9 and TRBJ2-7; no firm D call. The CDR3 is 15 residues long. Germline V lookup: CDR1 SGDLS, CDR2 YYNGEE. V dropped 0 bases and J dropped 2 bases, with 12 bases sitting between them. CDR3 residues: CASSVGAPGPYEQYF. The DNA for the CDR3 is TGTGCCAGCAGCGTAGGGGCCCCTGGGCCCTACGAGCAGTACTTC.